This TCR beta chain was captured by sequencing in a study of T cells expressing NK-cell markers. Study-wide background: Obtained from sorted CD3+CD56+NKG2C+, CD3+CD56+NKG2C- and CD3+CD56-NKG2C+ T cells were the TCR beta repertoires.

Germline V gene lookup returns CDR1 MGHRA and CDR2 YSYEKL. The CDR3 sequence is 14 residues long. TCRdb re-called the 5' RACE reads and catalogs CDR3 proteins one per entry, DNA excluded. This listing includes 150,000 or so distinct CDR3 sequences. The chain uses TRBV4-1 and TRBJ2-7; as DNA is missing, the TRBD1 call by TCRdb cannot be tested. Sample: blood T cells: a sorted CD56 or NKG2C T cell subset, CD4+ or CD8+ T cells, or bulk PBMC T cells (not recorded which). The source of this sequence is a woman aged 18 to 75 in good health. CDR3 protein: CASSQAPSAYEQYF.